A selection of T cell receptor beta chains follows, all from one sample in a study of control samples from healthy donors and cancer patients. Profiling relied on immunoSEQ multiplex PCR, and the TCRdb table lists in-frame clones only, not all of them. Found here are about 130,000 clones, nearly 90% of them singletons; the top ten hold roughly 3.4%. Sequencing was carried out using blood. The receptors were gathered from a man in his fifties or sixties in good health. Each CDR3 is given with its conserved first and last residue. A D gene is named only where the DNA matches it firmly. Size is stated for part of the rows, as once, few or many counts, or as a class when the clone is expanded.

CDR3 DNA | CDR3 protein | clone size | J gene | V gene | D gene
TGCGCCAGCAGCGGTGGGAGAATCAATTCACCCCTCCACTTT | CASSGGRINSPLHF | . | TRBJ1-6 | TRBV5-1 | .
TGTGCCAGCACCTCAACAAAAAACACCATATATTTT | CASTSTKNTIYF | . | TRBJ1-3 | TRBV28 | .
TGCGCCAGCAGCCAGTCGAATTCACCCCTCCACTTT | CASSQSNSPLHF | . | TRBJ1-6 | TRBV4-1 | .
TGCGCCAGCAGCTGGGGGGCGTGGACGAACACCGGGGAGCTGTTTTTT | CASSWGAWTNTGELFF | . | TRBJ2-2 | TRBV4-1 | .
TGTGCCAGCAGCTTAGGTCTGGGCGAGACCCAGTACTTC | CASSLGLGETQYF | . | TRBJ2-5 | TRBV11-3 | .
TGTGCCAGCCAGGGCTGGGGCTACTCTGGAAACACCATATATTTT | CASQGWGYSGNTIYF | . | TRBJ1-3 | TRBV6-5 | .
TGTGCCAGCAGGGGAGAGACGAACACTGAAGCTTTCTTT | CASRGETNTEAFF | once | TRBJ1-1 | TRBV4-2 | .
TGCGCCAGCAGGTCAGACGGGGACTATGGCTACACCTTC | CASRSDGDYGYTF | . | TRBJ1-2 | TRBV5-1 | .
TGTGCCTGGAGTGTTATAGAGACGTACACCTTC | CAWSVIETYTF | . | TRBJ1-2 | TRBV30 | .
TGTGCCAGCTCACCACCGGGGGCCGTTGAAGCTTTCTTT | CASSPPGAVEAFF | few | TRBJ1-1 | TRBV18 | .
TGTGCCAGCAGTGCCCCAGGTATGGGTAACTATGGCTACACCTTC | CASSAPGMGNYGYTF | once | TRBJ1-2 | TRBV28 | .
TGTGCCAGCAGCCTGGACGGCTATAGCAATCAGCCCCAGCATTTT | CASSLDGYSNQPQHF | . | TRBJ1-5 | TRBV11-2 | .
TGTGCCAGCAGCCAAGATGCAGAAGAGCAGTACTTC | CASSQDAEEQYF | . | TRBJ2-7 | TRBV4-2 | .
TGTGCCAGCAGCTACCTCCCGGGACGGAGCACTGAAGCTTTCTTT | CASSYLPGRSTEAFF | . | TRBJ1-1 | TRBV7-6 | .
TGTGCCAGCGGGCGTACAGGGGACACTGAAGCTTTCTTT | CASGRTGDTEAFF | . | TRBJ1-1 | TRBV6-5 | TRBD1
TGTGCCAGCAGCTCCATGACGCGGGGGGGAAATGAGCAGTTCTTC | CASSSMTRGGNEQFF | once | TRBJ2-1 | TRBV7-9 | TRBD2
TGTGCCTGGAGCCGGGACAGTATCTCTTTGGATAGTAGCACTGAAGCTTTCTTT | CAWSRDSISLDSSTEAFF | . | TRBJ1-1 | TRBV30 | TRBD1
TGTGCCAGCAGCCGGCTCCCGGGGGAGACCCAGTACTTC | CASSRLPGETQYF | once | TRBJ2-5 | TRBV6-2/TRBV6-3 | .
TGTGCCAGTAGTATCGGGTCGCCGGGTGGGTACGAGCAGTACTTC | CASSIGSPGGYEQYF | . | TRBJ2-7 | TRBV19 | .
TGCGCCAGCAGCTTGGTAGGCGGCCAAGAGACCCAGTACTTC | CASSLVGGQETQYF | . | TRBJ2-5 | TRBV5-1 | .
TGTGCCAGTAGTAGGTCATCGGCAGGGTCGGTCTACGAGCAGTACTTC | CASSRSSAGSVYEQYF | . | TRBJ2-7 | TRBV19 | .
TGTGCCAGCATGGGACAGTTCGACGAGACCCAGTACTTC | CASMGQFDETQYF | once | TRBJ2-5 | TRBV3-1/TRBV3-2 | TRBD1
TGTGCCACCAGCAGAGGCCCGACAGGGTATAATTCACCCCTCCACTTT | CATSRGPTGYNSPLHF | . | TRBJ1-6 | TRBV15 | TRBD1
TGTGCCAGCAGCTTAGGGGGGCGCGGGTACGAGCAGTACTTC | CASSLGGRGYEQYF | once | TRBJ2-7 | TRBV7-8 | .
TGTGCCAGCAGTTTGGTCCCCAGGGTGGGTGAGCAGTTCTTC | CASSLVPRVGEQFF | . | TRBJ2-1 | TRBV28 | .
TGCGCCAGCAGCCAGGTCCCGGGACAAGGTAAAGTCAACACCGGGGAGCTGTTTTTT | CASSQVPGQGKVNTGELFF | few | TRBJ2-2 | TRBV4-1 | .
TGTGCCAGCAGCTTAGAGGGGGGGCTTTTTGAGACCCAGTACTTC | CASSLEGGLFETQYF | once | TRBJ2-5 | TRBV7-6 | .
TGTGCCAGCTCCCCCCTAGCGGGGGGCCCTGAACATACGCAGTATTTT | CASSPLAGGPEHTQYF | . | TRBJ2-3 | TRBV18 | TRBD2
TGTGCCAGTAGTACGCCACCGGGACGGCTTCCTAACTATGGCTACACCTTC | CASSTPPGRLPNYGYTF | . | TRBJ1-2 | TRBV19 | .
TGCGCCAGCAGAGAACTAGCCAAAAACATTCAGTACTTC | CASRELAKNIQYF | . | TRBJ2-4 | TRBV5-1 | .
TGTGCCAGCAGCCTCCGCGTCTGGGTTTCCACAGATACGCAGTATTTT | CASSLRVWVSTDTQYF | . | TRBJ2-3 | TRBV7-9 | .